The clone carrying this T cell receptor (beta chain) was observed many times. This record comes from a study of T cells in Graves' hyperthyroidism and ophthalmopathy. Amplification yielded TCR beta CDR3 regions, with RNA transcripts as the source. The TCR CDR3 was amplified in a first-round RT-PCR using the HTBI primer set. One entry per CDR3 protein results from TCRdb running MiXCR on the multiplex PCR reads. This table holds hundreds of thousands of distinct CDR3 sequences, around 14% found once. This clonotype was obtained from a woman younger than 35 with Graves' hyperthyroidism. The sequenced sample was blood.

The CDR3 region has the DNA TGCAGTGCTGGCCTGGGACAGGGAATCGACGAGCAGTACTTC. This codes for CSAGLGQGIDEQYF. The rearrangement uses TRBV20-1 and TRBJ2-7; 9 bases agree with TRBD1. Per the germline V gene, CDR1 is DFQATT and CDR2 is SNEGSKA (reference sequence). Trimming took 5 bases from V and 5 from J; bases not matched to a gene: 10. The CDR3 is made up of 14 amino acids.